This T cell receptor beta chain was recorded in a study of identical twins. Points from the study as a whole: Cross-sectional statistics underpinned the conclusions; the same donors were not followed.

To note about this clonotype: The antigen is undetermined.

TCRdb independently ran MiXCR on the 5' RACE reads; one entry per CDR3 protein. The sample has 200,000 to 250,000 distinct CDR3 sequences; less than 8% are singletons. Per the germline V gene, CDR1 is LGHDT and CDR2 is YNNKEL (reference sequence). The CDR3 is made up of 15 amino acids. The J segment lost 5 bases and the V segment lost 2 bases, leaving 4 bases of the junction unmatched. This same sample was also part of a study on yellow fever vaccine responses in identical twins.

This sequence joins TRBV3-1 and TRBJ1-4, with 8 bases aligning to TRBD1. The sample was memory (CD45RO+) T cells sorted from blood. This TCR derives from a woman younger than 30 in good health. The CDR3 nucleotides read TGTGCCAGCAGCCAAAGGGACAGGCCAAATGAAAAACTGTTTTTT. Protein sequence: CASSQRDRPNEKLFF.